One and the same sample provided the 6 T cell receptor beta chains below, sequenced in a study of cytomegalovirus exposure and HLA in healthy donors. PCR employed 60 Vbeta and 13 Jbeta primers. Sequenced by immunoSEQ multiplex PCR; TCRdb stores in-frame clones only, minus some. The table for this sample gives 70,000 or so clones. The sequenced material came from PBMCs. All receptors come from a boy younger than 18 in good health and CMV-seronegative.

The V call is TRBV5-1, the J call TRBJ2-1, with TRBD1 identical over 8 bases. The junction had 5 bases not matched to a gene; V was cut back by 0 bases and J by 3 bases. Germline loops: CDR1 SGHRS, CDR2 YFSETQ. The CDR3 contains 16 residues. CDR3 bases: TGCGCCAGCAGCTTGGCTTTTGGACAGGGCTACAATGAGCAGTTCTTC. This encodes CASSLAFGQGYNEQFF.

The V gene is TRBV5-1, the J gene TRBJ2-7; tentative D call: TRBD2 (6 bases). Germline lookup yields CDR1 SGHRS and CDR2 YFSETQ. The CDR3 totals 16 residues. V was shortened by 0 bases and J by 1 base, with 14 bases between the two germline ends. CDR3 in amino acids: CASSLAGTGISYEQYF. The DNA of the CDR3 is TGCGCCAGCAGCTTGGCGGGGACTGGCATTTCCTACGAGCAGTACTTC.

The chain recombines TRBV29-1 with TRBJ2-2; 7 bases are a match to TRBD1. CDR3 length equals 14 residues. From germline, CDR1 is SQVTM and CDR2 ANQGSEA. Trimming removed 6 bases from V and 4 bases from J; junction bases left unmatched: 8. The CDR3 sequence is CSVVPTGSTGELFF. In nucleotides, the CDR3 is TGCAGCGTCGTCCCGACAGGGTCCACCGGGGAGCTGTTTTTT.

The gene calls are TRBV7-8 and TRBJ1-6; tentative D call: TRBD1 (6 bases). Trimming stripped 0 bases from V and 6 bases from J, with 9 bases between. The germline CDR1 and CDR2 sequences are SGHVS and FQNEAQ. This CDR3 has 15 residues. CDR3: CASSLASGANSPLHF. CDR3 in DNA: TGTGCCAGCAGCTTAGCTTCAGGGGCTAATTCACCCCTCCACTTT.

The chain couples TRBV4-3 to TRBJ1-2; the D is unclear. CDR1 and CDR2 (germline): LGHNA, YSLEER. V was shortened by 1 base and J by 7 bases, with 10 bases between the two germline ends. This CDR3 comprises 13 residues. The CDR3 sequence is CASSQVARSGYTF. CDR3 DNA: TGCGCCAGCAGCCAAGTGGCGCGGTCTGGCTACACCTTC.

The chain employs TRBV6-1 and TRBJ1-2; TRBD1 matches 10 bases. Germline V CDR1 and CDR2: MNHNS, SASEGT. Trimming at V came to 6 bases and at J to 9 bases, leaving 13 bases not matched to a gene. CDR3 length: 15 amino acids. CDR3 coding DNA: TGTGCCAGCAGCGCCACCACCGGGACAGGGGCCCGCTACACCTTC. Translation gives CASSATTGTGARYTF.